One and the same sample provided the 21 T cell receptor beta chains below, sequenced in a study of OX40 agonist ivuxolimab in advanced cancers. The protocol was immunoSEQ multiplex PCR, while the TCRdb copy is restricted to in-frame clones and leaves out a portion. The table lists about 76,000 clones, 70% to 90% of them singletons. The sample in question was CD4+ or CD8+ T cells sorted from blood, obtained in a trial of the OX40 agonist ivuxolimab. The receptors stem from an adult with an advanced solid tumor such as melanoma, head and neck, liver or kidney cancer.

CDR3 residues: CASSPPSYEQYF. CDR3 nucleotide sequence: TGTGCCAGCAGCCCACCCTCCTACGAGCAGTACTTC. The chain couples TRBV7-2 to TRBJ2-5, with no clear D. The closer fit of TRBJ2-7 to the DNA end suggests the J call may be wrong. The CDR3 extends over 12 amino acids. The germline CDR1 and CDR2 sequences are SGHTA and FQGNSA.

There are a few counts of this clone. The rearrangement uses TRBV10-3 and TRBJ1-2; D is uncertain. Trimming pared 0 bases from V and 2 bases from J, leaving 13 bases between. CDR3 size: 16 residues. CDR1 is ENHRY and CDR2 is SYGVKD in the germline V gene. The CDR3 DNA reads TGTGCCATCAGTGAGTCGAGGGCAGCCACAAACTATGGCTACACCTTC. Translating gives CAISESRAATNYGYTF.

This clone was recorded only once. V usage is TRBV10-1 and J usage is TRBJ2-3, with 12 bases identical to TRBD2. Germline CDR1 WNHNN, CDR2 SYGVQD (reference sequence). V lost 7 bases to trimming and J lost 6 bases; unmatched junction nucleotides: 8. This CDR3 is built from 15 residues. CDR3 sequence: CASTPSGLAGDTQYF. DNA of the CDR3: TGCGCCAGCACCCCGTCCGGACTAGCGGGGGATACGCAGTATTTT.

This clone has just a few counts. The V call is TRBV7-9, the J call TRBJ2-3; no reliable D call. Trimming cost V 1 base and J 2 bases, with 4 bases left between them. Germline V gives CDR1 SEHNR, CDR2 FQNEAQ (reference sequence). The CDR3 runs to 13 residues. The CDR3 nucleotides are TGTGCCAGCAGCTTAGACGACACAGATACGCAGTATTTT. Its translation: CASSLDDTDTQYF.

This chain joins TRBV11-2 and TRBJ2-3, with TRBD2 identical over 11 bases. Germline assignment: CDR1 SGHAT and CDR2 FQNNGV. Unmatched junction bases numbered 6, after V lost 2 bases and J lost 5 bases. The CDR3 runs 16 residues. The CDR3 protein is CASSLRLAGFLDTQYF. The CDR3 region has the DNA TGTGCCAGCAGCTTACGACTAGCGGGGTTTTTAGATACGCAGTATTTT.

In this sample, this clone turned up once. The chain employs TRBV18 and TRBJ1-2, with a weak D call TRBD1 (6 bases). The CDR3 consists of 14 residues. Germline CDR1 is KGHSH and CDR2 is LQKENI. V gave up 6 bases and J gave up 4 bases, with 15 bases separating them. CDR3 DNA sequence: TGTGCCAGCTCCCCAAACAGGGATACCTATGGCTACACCTTC. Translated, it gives CASSPNRDTYGYTF.

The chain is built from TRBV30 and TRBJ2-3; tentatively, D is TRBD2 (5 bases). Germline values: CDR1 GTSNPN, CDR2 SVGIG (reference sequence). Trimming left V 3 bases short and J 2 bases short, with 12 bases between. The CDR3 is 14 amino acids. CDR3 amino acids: CAWSAKRNTDTQYF. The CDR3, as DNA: TGTGCCTGGAGCGCTAAGCGGAACACAGATACGCAGTATTTT.

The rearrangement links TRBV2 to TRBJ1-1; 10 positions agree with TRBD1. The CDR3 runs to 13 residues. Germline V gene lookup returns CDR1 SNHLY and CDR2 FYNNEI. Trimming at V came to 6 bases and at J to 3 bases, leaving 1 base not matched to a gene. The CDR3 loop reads CASRGQGDTEAFF. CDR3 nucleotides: TGTGCCAGCAGAGGACAGGGGGACACTGAAGCTTTCTTT.

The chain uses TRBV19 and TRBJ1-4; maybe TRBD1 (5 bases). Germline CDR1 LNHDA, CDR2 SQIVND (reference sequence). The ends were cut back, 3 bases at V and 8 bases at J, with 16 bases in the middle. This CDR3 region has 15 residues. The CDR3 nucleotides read TGTGCCAGTAGTATGATGGGCCTTCAGGGCGAAAAACTGTTTTTT. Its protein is CASSMMGLQGEKLFF.

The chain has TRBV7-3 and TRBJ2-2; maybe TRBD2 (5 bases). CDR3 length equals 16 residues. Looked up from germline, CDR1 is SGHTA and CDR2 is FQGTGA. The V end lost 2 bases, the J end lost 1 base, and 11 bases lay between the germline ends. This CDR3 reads CASSLGPRGNTGELFF. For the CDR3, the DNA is TGTGCCAGCAGCTTAGGACCTCGGGGGAACACCGGGGAGCTGTTTTTT.

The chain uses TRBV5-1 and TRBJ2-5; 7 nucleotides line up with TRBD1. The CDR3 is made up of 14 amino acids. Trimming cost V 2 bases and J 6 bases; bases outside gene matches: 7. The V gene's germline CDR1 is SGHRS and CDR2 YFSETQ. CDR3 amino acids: CASSFVQGEKTQYF. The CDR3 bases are TGCGCCAGCAGCTTCGTCCAGGGGGAAAAGACCCAGTACTTC.

In DNA form, the CDR3 reads TGTGCCAGCTCACTTAGCGGGGAGGGAGATACGCAGTATTTT. Amino acid sequence: CASSLSGEGDTQYF. V is TRBV18 and J is TRBJ2-3, with 8 bases that match TRBD2. Germline lookup yields CDR1 KGHSH and CDR2 LQKENI. The CDR3 has 14 residues. V shed 4 bases and J 5 bases; nucleotides not matched to a gene: 5.

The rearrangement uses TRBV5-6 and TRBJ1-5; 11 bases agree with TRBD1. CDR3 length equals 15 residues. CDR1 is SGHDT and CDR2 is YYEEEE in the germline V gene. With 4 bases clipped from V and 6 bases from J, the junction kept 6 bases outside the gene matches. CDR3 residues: CASSRTGTGGQPQHF. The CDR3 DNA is TGTGCCAGCAGCAGGACCGGGACAGGGGGTCAGCCCCAGCATTTT.

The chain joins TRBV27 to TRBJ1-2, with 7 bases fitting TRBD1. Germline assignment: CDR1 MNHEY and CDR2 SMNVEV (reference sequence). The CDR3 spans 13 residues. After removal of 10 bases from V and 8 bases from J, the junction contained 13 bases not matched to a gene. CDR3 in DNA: TGTGCCACCAGAAACAGGGGAGAGGGGGGCTACACCTTC. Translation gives CATRNRGEGGYTF.

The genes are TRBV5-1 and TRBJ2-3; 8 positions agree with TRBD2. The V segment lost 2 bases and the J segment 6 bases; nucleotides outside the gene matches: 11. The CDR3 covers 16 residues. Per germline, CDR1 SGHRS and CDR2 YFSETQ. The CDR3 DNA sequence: TGCGCCAGCAGCTTCGTAGCCAGCGGGAGTGGGGATACGCAGTATTTT. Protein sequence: CASSFVASGSGDTQYF.

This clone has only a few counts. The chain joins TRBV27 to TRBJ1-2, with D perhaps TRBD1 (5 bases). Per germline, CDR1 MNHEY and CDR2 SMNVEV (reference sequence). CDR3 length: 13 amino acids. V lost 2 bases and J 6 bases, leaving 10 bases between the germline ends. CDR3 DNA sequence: TGTGCCAGCAGTTTAGGGGGGAGGGATGGCTACACCTTC. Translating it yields CASSLGGRDGYTF.

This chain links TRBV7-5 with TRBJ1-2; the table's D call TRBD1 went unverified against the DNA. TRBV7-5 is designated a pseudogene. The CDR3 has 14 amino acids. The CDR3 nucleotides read TGTGCCAGCAGCCGTGGGACAGCGAACTATGGCTACACCTTC. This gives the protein CASSRGTANYGYTF.

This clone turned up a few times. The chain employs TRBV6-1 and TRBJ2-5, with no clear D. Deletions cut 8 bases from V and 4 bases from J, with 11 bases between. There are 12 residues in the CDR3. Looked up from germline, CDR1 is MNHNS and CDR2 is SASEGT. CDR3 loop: CASSKVGETQYF. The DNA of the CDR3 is TGTGCCAGCTCTAAGGTAGGAGAGACCCAGTACTTC.

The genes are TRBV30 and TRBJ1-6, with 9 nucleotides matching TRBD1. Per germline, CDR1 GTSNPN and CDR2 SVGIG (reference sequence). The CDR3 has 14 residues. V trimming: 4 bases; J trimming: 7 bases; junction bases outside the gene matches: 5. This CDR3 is CAWNRDRVNSPLHF. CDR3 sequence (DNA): TGTGCCTGGAACCGGGACAGGGTAAATTCACCCCTCCACTTT.

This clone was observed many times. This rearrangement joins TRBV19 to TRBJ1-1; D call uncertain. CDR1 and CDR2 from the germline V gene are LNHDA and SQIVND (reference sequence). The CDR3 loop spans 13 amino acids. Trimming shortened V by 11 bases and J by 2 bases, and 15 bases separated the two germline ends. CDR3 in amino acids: CAARDYLNTEAFF. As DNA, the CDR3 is TGTGCCGCTAGGGATTACCTAAACACTGAAGCTTTCTTT.

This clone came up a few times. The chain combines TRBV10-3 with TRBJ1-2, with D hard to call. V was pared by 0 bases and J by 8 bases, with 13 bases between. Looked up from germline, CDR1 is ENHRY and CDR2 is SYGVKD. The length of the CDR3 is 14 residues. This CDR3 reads CAISESTREGGYTF. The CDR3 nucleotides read TGTGCCATCAGTGAGTCGACTCGAGAGGGAGGCTACACCTTC.